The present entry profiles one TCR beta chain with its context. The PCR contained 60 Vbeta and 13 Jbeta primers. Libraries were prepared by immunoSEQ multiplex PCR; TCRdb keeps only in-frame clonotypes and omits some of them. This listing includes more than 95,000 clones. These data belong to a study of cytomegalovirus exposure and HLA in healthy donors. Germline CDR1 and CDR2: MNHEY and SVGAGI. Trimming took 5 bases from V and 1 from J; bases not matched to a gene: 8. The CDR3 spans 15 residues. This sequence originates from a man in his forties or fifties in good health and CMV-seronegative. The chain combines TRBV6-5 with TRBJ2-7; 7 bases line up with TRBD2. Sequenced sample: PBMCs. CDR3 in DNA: TGTGCCAGCAGTCCCTGGGGGACTACATCCTACGAGCAGTACTTC. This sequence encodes CASSPWGTTSYEQYF.